This TCR beta chain was retrieved from a study of beta chain features in type 1 diabetes. Study results and caveats: Type 1 diabetes patients had TCRB CDR3s that were shorter (moderately but significantly so) in all four CD4+ subsets.

This clone is medium-sized. Its antigen is undetermined. Isolated RNA was reverse transcribed in full, so expressed TCRB transcripts were sequenced. Regulatory, naive and central memory T cell samples averaged about 3.57 million reads. Generated by immunoSEQ multiplex PCR, the TCRdb table keeps only in-frame clones and is missing some. The repertoire holds about 340,000 clones, with over 7% as singletons. Germline CDR1 reads PRHDT; CDR2 reads FYEKMQ (reference sequence). With V trimmed by 3 bases and J by 4 bases, 1 base remained unmatched. This CDR3 is 13 amino acids long. Input material: central memory CD4+ T cells from blood. The chain recombines TRBV13 with TRBJ2-3, with TRBD2 matching over 7 bases. The source is a man aged 25 to 45 with type 1 diabetes. CDR3 amino acids: CASSLAGADTQYF. The CDR3 region has the DNA TGTGCCAGCAGCTTGGCGGGGGCAGATACGCAGTATTTT. The variable domain in full, completed from reference TRBV13 and TRBJ2-3, reads AAGVIQSPRHLIKEKRETATLKCYPIPRHDTVYWYQQGPGQDPQFLISFYEKMQSDKGSIPDRFSAQQFSDYHSELNMSSLELGDSALYFCASSLAGADTQYFGPGTRLTVL.